The present T cell receptor (beta chain) was sequenced within a study of shared clonotypes between healthy human individuals. On this clone: Its antigen is as yet unknown.

This CDR3 has 15 residues. From germline, CDR1 is SGHNT and CDR2 YYREEE (reference sequence). After removal of 4 bases from V and 10 bases from J, the junction contained 16 bases not matched to a gene. Caucasian adults living in Nashville, Tennessee, provided all samples. Whole-study results and caveats: It was only blood that was sampled, and tissue repertoires likely differ.

Here immunoSEQ multiplex PCR was the method, and the copy in TCRdb shows in-frame clones only, minus some. The sample has roughly 500,000 clones; 70% to 80% are singletons. The sequencing input was PBMCs. The chain uses TRBV5-4 and TRBJ1-2, with 7 bases lining up with TRBD1. The sequence derives from a woman aged 40 to 50 in good health. Some clones in this sample may be carry-over from other donors' samples. CDR3 DNA sequence: TGTGCCAGCAGCATCGATAGGGGAGAGACAGGGTTCTACACCTTC. This encodes CASSIDRGETGFYTF.